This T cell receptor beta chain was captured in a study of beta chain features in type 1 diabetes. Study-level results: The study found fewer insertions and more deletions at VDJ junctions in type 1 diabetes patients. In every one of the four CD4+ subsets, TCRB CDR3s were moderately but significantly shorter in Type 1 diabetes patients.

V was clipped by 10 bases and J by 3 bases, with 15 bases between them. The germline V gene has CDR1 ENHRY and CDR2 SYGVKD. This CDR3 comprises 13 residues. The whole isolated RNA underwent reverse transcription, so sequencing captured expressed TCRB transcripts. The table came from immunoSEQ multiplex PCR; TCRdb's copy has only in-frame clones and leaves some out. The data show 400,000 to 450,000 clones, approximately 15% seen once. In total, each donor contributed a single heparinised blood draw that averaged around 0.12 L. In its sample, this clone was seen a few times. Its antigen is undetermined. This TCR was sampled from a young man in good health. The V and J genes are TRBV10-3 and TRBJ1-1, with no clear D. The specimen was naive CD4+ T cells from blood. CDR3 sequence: CATWLGPDTEAFF. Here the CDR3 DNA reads TGTGCCACCTGGCTCGGACCGGACACTGAAGCTTTCTTT.